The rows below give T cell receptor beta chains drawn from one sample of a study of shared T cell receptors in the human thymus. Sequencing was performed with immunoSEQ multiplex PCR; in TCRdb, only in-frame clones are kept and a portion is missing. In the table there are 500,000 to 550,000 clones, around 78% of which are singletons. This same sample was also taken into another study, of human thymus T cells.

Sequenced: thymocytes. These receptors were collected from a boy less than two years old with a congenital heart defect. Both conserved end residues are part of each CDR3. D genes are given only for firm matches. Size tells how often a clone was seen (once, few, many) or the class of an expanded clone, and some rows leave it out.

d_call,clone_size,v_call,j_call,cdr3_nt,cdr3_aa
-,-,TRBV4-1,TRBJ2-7,TGCGCCAGCAGCCAAGAATCGCGGGGAAGGGTCTACGAGCAGTACTTC,CASSQESRGRVYEQYF
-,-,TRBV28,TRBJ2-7,TGTGCCAGCAGCCCACTTACAGGGTTCTATTACGAGCAGTACTTC,CASSPLTGFYYEQYF
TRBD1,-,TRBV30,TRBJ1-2,TGTGCCTGGGGATACAGGGGGGACTATGGCTACACCTTC,CAWGYRGDYGYTF
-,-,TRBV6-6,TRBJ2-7,TGTGCCAGCACTCCTATCGCAGGGTTCGAGCAGTACTTC,CASTPIAGFEQYF
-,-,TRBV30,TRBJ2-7,TGTGCCTGGTGGTTAAACGAGCAGTACTTC,CAWWLNEQYF
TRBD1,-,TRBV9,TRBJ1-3,TGTGCCAGCAGCGTAGGGGAGAGGGACAGGGGAAACACCATATATTTT,CASSVGERDRGNTIYF
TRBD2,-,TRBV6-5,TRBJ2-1,TGTGCCAGCAGTTACTCGCTAGCGGGAGGGTTTGGTGAGCAGTTCTTC,CASSYSLAGGFGEQFF
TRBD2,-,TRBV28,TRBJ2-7,TGTGCCAGCAGGACGCTAGCGGGCAGCTCCTACGAGCAGTACTTC,CASRTLAGSSYEQYF
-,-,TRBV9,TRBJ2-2,TGTGCCAGCAGCCCAAGAGACAGATTCAACACCGGGGAGCTGTTTTTT,CASSPRDRFNTGELFF
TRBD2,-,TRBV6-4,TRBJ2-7,TGTGCCAGCAGTCCGTCGAAAGGAGCGGGAGTCAACGAGCAGTACTTC,CASSPSKGAGVNEQYF
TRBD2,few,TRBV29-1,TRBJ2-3,TGCAGCGTTGTAGCTAGCGGGACGACAGATACGCAGTATTTT,CSVVASGTTDTQYF
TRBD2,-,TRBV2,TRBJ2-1,TGTGCCAGCCCGACTAGCGGGAGGGCCAATGAGCAGTTCTTC,CASPTSGRANEQFF
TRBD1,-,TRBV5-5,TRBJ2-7,TGTGCCAGCAGCTACACCCGCGGAGGGACAGGGGGCTACGAGCAGTACTTC,CASSYTRGGTGGYEQYF
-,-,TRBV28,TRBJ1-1,TGTGCCAGCAGTTTATGGGGGCAGGGGAACACTGAAGCTTTCTTT,CASSLWGQGNTEAFF